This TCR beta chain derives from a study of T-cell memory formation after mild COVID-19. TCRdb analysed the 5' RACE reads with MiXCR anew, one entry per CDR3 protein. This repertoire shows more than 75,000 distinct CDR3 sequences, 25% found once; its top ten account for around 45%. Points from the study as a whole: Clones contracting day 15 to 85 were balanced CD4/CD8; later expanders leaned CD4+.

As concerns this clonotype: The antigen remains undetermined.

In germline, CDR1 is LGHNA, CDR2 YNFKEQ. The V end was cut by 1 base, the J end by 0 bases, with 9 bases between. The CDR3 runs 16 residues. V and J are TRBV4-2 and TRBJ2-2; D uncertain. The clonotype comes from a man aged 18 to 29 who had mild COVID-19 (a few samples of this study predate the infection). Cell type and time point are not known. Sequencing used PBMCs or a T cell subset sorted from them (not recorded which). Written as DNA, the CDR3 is TGTGCCAGCAGCCAAGGGATCTTCGCGAACACCGGGGAGCTGTTTTTT. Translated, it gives CASSQGIFANTGELFF.